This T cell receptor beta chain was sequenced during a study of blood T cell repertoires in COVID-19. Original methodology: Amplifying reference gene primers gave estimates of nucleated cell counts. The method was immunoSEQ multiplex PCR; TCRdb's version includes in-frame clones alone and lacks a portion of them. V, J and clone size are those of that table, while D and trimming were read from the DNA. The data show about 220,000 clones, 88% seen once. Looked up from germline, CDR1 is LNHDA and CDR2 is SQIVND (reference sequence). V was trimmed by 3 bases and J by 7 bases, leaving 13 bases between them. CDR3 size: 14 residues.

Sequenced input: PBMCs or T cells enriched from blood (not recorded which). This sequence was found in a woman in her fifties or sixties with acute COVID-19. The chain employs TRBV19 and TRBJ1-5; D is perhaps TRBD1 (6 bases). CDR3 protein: CASSIPTGRQPQHF. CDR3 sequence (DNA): TGTGCCAGTAGTATCCCCACAGGGAGACAGCCCCAGCATTTT.